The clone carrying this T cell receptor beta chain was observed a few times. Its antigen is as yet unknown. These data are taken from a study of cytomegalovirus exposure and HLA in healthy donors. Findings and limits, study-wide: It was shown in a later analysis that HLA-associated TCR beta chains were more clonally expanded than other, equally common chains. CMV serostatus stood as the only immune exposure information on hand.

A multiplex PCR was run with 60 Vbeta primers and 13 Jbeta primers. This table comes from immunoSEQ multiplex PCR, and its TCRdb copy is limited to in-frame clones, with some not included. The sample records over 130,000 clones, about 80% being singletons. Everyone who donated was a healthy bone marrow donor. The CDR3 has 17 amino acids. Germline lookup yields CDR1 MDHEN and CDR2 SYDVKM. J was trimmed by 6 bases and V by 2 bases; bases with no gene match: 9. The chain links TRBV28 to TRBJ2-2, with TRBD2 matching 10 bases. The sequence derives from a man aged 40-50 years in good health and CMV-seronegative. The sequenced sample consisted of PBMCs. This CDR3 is CASSLRTSGRGAGELFF. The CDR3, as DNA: TGTGCCAGCAGTTTAAGGACTAGCGGTAGGGGGGCCGGGGAGCTGTTTTTT.